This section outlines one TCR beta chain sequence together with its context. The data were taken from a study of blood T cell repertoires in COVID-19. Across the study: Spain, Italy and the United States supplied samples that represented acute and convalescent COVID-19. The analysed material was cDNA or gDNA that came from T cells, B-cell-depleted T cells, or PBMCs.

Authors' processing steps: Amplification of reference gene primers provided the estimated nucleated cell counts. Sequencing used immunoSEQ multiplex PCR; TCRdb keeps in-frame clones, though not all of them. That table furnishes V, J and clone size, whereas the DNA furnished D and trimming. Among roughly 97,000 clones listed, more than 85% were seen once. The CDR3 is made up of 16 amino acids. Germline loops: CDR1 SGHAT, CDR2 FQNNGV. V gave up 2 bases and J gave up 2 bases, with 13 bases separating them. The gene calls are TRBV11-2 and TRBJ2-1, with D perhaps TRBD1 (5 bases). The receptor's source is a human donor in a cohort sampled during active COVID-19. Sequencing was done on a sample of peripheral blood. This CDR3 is CASSLLGQVPYNEQFF. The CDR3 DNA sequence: TGTGCCAGCAGCTTACTGGGGCAGGTCCCCTACAATGAGCAGTTCTTC.